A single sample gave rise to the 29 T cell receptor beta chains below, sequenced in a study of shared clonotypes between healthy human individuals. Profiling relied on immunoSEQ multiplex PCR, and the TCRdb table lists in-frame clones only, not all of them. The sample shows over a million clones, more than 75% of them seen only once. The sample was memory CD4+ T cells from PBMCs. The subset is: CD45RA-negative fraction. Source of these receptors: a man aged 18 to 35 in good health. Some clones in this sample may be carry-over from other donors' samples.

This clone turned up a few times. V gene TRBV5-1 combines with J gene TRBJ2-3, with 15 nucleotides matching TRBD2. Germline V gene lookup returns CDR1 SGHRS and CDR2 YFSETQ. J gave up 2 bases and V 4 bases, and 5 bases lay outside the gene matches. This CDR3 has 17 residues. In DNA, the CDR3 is TGCGCCAGCAGCCAAGGACTAGCGGGAGGGATCACAGATACGCAGTATTTT. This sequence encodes CASSQGLAGGITDTQYF.

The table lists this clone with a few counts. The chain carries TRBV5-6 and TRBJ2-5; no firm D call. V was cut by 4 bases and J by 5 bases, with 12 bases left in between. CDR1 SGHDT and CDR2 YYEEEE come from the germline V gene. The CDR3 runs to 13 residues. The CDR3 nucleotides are TGTGCCAGCAGCCCCGTCTCCCTTGAGACCCAGTACTTC. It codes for CASSPVSLETQYF.

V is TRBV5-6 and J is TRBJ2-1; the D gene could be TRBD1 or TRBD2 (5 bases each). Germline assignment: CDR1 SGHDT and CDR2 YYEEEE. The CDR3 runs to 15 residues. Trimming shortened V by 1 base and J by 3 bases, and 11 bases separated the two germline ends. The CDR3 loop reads CASSLYEGIYNEQFF. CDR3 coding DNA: TGTGCCAGCAGCTTGTATGAGGGGATCTACAATGAGCAGTTCTTC.

Here the CDR3 reads CASTPNRGATGELFF. CDR3 bases: TGTGCCAGCACCCCAAACAGGGGGGCCACCGGGGAGCTGTTTTTT. The rearrangement links TRBV28 to TRBJ2-2; 8 bases agree with TRBD1. Looked up from germline, CDR1 is MDHEN and CDR2 is SYDVKM. The trim removed 7 bases at V and 4 bases at J, leaving 8 bases unmatched. The CDR3 length is 15 residues.

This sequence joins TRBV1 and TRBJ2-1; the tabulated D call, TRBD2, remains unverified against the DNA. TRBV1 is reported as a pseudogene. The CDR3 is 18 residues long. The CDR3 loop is CTSSQAPSGTSRYNEQFF. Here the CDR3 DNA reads TGCACCAGCAGCCAAGCTCCTTCCGGGACTAGCAGATACAATGAGCAGTTCTTC.

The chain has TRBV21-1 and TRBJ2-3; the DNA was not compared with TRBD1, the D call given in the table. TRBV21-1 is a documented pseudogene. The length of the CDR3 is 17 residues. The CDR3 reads CASGQNLYRGRPDTQYF. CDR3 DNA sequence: TGTGCCAGCGGACAAAACCTATACAGGGGACGCCCAGATACGCAGTATTTT.

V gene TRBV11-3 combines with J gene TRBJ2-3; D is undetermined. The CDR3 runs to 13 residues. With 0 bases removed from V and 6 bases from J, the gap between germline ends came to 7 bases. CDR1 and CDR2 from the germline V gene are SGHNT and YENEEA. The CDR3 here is CASSLDLTDTQYF. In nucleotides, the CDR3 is TGTGCCAGCAGCTTAGATTTGACGGATACGCAGTATTTT.

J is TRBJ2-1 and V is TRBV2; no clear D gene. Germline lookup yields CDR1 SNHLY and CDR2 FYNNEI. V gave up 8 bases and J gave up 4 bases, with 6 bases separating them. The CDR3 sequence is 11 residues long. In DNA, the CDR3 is TGTGCCAGCCTGGTTTACAATGAGCAGTTCTTC. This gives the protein CASLVYNEQFF. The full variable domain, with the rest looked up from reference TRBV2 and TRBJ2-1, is EPEVTQTPSHQVTQMGQEVILRCVPISNHLYFYWYRQILGQKVEFLVSFYNNEISEKSEIFDDQFSVERPDGSNFTLKIRSTKLEDSAMYFCASLVYNEQFFGPGTRLTVL.

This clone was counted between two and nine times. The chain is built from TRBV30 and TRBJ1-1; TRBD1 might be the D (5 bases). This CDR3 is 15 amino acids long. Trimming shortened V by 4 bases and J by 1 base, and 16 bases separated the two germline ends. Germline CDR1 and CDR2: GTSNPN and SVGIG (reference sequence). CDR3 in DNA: TGTGCCTGGAACCAACCGGGTGGGGGGAACACTGAAGCTTTCTTT. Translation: CAWNQPGGGNTEAFF. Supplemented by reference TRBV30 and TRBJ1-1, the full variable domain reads SQTIHQWPATLVQPVGSPLSLECTVEGTSNPNLYWYRQAAGRGLQLLFYSVGIGQISSEVPQNLSASRPQDRQFILSSKKLLLSDSGFYLCAWNQPGGGNTEAFFGQGTRLTVV.

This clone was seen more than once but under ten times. CDR3 region: CASSAERSGELFF. DNA of the CDR3: TGTGCCAGCAGCGCAGAGAGGTCCGGGGAGCTGTTTTTT. This chain joins TRBV9 and TRBJ2-2; the D is unclear. Trimming shortened V by 3 bases and J by 6 bases, and 9 bases separated the two germline ends. CDR1 SGDLS and CDR2 YYNGEE come from the germline V gene. This CDR3 comprises 13 residues.

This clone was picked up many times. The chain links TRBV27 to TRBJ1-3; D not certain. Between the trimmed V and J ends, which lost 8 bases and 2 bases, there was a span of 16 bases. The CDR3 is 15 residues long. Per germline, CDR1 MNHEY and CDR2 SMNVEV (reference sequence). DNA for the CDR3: TGTGCCAGCGCCTCCCGGGGAGGAACTGGAAACACCATATATTTT. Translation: CASASRGGTGNTIYF.

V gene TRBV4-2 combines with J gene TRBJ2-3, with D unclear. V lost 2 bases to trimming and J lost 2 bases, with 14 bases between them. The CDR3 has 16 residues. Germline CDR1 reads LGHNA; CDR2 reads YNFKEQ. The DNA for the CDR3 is TGTGCCAGCAGCCAAAGTATGACCGGAGACACAGATACGCAGTATTTT. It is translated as CASSQSMTGDTDTQYF.

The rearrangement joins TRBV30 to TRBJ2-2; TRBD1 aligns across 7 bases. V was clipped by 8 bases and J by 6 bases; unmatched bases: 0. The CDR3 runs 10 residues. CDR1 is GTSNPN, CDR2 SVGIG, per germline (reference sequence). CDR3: CAQGAGELFF. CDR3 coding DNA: TGTGCCCAGGGGGCCGGGGAGCTGTTTTTT.

CDR3 loop: CASSLVRGFQQYF. The CDR3 DNA reads as TGTGCCAGCAGCTTAGTTCGCGGGTTTCAGCAGTACTTC. V is TRBV7-8 and J is TRBJ2-7; a weak D match, TRBD2 (5 bases). CDR3 length: 13 residues. V was clipped by 1 base and J by 8 bases, with 12 bases between them. Germline V gene data show CDR1 as SGHVS and CDR2 as FQNEAQ.

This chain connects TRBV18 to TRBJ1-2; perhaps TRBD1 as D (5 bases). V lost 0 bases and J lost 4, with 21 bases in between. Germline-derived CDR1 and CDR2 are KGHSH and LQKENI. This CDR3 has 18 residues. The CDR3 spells CASSPPRGAVELGYGYTF. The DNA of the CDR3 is TGTGCCAGCTCACCACCGCGAGGGGCCGTCGAGCTTGGCTATGGCTACACCTTC.

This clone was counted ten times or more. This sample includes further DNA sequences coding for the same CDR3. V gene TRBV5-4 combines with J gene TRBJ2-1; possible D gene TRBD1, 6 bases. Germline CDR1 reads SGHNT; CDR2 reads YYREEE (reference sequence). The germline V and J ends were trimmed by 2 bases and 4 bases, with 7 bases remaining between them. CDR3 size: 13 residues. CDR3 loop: CASSFTGYNEQFF. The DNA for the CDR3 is TGTGCCAGCAGCTTCACAGGGTACAATGAGCAGTTCTTC.

Written as DNA, the CDR3 is TGTGCCAGCTCCCAGAGACAGGGGGCGACTGCGGAGACCCAGTACTTC. Translation: CASSQRQGATAETQYF. This chain joins TRBV18 and TRBJ2-5; 10 positions agree with TRBD1. Germline-derived CDR1 and CDR2 are KGHSH and LQKENI. V shed 6 bases and J 5 bases; nucleotides not matched to a gene: 12. The CDR3 is 16 residues long.

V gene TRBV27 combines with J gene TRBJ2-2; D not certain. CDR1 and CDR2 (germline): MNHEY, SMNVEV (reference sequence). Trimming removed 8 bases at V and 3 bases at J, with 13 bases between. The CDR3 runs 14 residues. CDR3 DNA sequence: TGTGCCAGCTGCACCAATAGGGACACCGGGGAGCTGTTTTTT. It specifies CASCTNRDTGELFF.

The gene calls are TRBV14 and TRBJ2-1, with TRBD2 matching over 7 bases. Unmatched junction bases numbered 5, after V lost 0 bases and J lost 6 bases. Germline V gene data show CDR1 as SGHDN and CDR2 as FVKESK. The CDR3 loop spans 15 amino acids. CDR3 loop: CASSQDRTRGNEQFF. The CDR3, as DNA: TGTGCCAGCAGCCAAGACCGGACTAGGGGCAATGAGCAGTTCTTC.

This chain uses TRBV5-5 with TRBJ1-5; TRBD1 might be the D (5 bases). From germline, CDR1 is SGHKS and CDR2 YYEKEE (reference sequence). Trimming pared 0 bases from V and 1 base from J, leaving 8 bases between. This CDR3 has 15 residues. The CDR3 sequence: CASSLAGGSNQPQHF. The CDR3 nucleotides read TGTGCCAGCAGCTTGGCGGGGGGGAGCAATCAGCCCCAGCATTTT. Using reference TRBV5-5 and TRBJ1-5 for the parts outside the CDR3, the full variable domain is DAGVTQSPTHLIKTRGQQVTLRCSPISGHKSVSWYQQVLGQGPQFIFQYYEKEERGRGNFPDRFSARQFPNYSSELNVNALLLGDSALYLCASSLAGGSNQPQHFGDGTRLSIL.

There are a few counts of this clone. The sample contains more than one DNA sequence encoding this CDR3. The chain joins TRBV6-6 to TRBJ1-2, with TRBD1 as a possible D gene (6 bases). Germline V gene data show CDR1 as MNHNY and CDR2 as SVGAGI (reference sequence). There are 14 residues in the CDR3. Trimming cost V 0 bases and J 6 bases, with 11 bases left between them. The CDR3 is CASSYSGGADGYTF. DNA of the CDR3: TGTGCCAGCAGTTACTCAGGGGGGGCGGATGGCTACACCTTC.

The CDR3 loop reads CASTTPRRLADTDTQYF. The DNA for the CDR3 is TGTGCCAGCACAACCCCACGCCGGCTAGCGGACACAGATACGCAGTATTTT. The chain links TRBV7-9 to TRBJ2-3; 7 bases align to TRBD2. Losses at the gene ends were 7 bases for V and 2 bases for J; bases not matched to a gene: 15. CDR1 is SEHNR and CDR2 is FQNEAQ in the germline V gene (reference sequence). CDR3 size: 17 residues. Filled out from reference TRBV7-9 and TRBJ2-3, the complete variable domain reads DTGVSQNPRHKITKRGQNVTFRCDPISEHNRLYWYRQTLGQGPEFLTYFQNEAQLEKSRLLSDRFSAERPKGSFSTLEIQRTEQGDSAMYLCASTTPRRLADTDTQYFGPGTRLTVL.

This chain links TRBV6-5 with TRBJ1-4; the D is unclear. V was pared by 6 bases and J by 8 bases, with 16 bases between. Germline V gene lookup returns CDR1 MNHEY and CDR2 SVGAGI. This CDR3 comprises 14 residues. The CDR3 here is CASSSGRMGEKLFF. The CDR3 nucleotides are TGTGCCAGCAGCTCCGGACGGATGGGGGAAAAACTGTTTTTT.

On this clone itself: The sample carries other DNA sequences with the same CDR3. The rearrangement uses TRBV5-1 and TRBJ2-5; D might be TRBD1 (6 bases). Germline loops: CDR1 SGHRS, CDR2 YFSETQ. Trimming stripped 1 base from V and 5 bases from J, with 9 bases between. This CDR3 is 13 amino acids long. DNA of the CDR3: TGCGCCAGCAGCTTGCCAGGGGAGGAGACCCAGTACTTC. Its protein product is CASSLPGEETQYF.

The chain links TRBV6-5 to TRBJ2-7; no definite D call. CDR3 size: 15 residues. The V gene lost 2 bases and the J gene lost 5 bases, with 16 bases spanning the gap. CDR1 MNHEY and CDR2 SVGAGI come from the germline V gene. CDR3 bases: TGTGCCAGCAGTTACGCCGGCCAAGTGGGCCACGAGCAGTACTTC. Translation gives CASSYAGQVGHEQYF.

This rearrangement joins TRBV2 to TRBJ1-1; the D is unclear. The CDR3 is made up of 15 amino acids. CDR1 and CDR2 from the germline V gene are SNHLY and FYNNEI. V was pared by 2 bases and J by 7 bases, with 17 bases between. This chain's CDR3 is CASSEWGTASLEAFF. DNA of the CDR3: TGTGCCAGCAGTGAATGGGGAACAGCAAGTCTTGAAGCTTTCTTT.

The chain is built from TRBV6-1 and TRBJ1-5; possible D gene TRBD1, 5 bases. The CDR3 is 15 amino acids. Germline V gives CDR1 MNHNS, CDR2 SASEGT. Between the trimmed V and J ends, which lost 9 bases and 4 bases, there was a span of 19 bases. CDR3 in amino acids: CASVGKGMGNQPQHF. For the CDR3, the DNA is TGTGCCAGTGTCGGTAAGGGGATGGGGAATCAGCCCCAGCATTTT.

The CDR3 spells CASSLGLAGGPGYNEQFF. The CDR3 DNA reads as TGTGCCAGCAGCTTAGGACTAGCGGGAGGGCCAGGGTACAATGAGCAGTTCTTC. The chain combines TRBV5-8 with TRBJ2-1; 15 bases fit TRBD2. V gave up 2 bases and J gave up 4 bases; unmatched junction bases: 7. The CDR3 has 18 residues. CDR1 and CDR2 (germline): SGHTS, YDEGEE.

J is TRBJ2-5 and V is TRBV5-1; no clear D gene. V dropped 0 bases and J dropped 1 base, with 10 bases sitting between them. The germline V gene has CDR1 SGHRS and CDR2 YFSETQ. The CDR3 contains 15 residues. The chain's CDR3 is CASSLGADLQETQYF. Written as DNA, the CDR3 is TGCGCCAGCAGCTTGGGAGCAGACCTCCAAGAGACCCAGTACTTC.